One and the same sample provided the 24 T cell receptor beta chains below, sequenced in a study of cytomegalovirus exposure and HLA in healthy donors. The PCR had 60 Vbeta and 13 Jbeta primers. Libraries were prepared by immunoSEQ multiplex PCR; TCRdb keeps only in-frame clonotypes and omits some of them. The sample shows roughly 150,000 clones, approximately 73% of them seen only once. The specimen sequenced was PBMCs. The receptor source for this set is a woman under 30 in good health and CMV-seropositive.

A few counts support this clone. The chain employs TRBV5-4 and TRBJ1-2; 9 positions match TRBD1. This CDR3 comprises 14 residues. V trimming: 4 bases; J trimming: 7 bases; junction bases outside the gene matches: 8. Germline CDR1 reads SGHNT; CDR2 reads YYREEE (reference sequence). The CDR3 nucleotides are TGTGCCAGCAGCCGAAACAGGGGGCGGTCTGGCTACACCTTC. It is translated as CASSRNRGRSGYTF.

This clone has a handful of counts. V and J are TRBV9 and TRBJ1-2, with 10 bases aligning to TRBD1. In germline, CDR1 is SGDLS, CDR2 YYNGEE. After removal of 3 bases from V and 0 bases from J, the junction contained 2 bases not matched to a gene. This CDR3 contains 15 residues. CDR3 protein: CASSAGQGANYGYTF. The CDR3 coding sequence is TGTGCCAGCAGCGCCGGACAGGGGGCTAACTATGGCTACACCTTC. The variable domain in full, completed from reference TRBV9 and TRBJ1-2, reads DSGVTQTPKHLITATGQRVTLRCSPRSGDLSVYWYQQSLDQGLQFLIQYYNGEERAKGNILERFSAQQFPDLHSELNLSSLELGDSALYFCASSAGQGANYGYTFGSGTRLTVV.

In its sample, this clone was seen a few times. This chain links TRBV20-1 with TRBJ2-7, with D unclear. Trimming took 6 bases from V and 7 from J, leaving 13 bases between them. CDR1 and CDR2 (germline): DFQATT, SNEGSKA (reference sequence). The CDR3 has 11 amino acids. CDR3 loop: CSAPREQEQYF. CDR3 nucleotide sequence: TGCAGTGCCCCGAGAGAGCAAGAGCAGTACTTC.

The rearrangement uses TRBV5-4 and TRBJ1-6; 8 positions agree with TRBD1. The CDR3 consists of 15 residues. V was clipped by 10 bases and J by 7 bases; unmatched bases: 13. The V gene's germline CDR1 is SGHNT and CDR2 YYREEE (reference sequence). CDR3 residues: CAEGGTGDANSPLHF. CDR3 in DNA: TGTGCCGAAGGGGGGACAGGTGACGCCAATTCACCCCTCCACTTT.

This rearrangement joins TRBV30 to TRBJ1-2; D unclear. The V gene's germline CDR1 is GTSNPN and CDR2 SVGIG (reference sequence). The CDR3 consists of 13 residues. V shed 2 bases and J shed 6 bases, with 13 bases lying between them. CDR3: CAWSPSGKDGYTF. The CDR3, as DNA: TGTGCCTGGAGTCCCTCCGGGAAGGATGGCTACACCTTC.

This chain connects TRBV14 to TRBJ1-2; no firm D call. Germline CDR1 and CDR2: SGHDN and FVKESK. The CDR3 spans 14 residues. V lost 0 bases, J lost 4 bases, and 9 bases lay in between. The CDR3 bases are TGTGCCAGCAGCCAAGAGGCAGGCCTCTATGGCTACACCTTC. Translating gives CASSQEAGLYGYTF.

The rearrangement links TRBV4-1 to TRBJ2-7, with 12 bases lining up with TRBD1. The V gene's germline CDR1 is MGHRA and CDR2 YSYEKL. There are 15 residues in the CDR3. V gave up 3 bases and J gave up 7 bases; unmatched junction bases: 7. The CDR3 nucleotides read TGCGCCAGCAGCCAGCTGGGACAGGGGGCCGGGGAGCAGTACTTC. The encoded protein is CASSQLGQGAGEQYF.

CDR3 bases: TGCGCCAGCAGCGCTGGACTAGCGGGGGGGTCTCCTTTTGAGACCCAGTACTTC. It specifies CASSAGLAGGSPFETQYF. The J gene is TRBJ2-5, the V gene TRBV5-1, with 15 nucleotides matching TRBD2. Germline lookup yields CDR1 SGHRS and CDR2 YFSETQ. This CDR3 is 18 amino acids long. The junction had 12 bases not matched to a gene; V was cut back by 4 bases and J by 5 bases.

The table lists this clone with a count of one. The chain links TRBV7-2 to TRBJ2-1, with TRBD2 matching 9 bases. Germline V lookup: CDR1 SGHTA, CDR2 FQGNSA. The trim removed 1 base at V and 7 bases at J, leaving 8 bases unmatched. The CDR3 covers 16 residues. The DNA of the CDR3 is TGTGCCAGCAGCTTAGTTTGGCTAGCGGGGAGAAATGAGCAGTTCTTC. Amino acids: CASSLVWLAGRNEQFF.

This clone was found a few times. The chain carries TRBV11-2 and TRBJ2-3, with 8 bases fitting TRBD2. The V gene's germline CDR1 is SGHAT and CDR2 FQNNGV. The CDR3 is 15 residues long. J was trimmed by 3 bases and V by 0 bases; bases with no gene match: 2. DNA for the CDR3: TGTGCCAGCAGCTTAGAGATAGCGGGGACAGATACGCAGTATTTT. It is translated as CASSLEIAGTDTQYF. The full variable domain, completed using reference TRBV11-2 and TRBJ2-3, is EAGVAQSPRYKIIEKRQSVAFWCNPISGHATLYWYQQILGQGPKLLIQFQNNGVVDDSQLPKDRFSAERLKGVDSTLKIQPAKLEDSAVYLCASSLEIAGTDTQYFGPGTRLTVL.

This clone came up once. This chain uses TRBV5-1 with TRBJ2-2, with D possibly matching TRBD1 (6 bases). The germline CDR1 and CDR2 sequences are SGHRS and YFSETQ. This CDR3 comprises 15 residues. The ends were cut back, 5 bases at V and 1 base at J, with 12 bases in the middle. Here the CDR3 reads CASRQTGLNTGELFF. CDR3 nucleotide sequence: TGCGCCAGCAGACAAACAGGGCTGAACACCGGGGAGCTGTTTTTT.

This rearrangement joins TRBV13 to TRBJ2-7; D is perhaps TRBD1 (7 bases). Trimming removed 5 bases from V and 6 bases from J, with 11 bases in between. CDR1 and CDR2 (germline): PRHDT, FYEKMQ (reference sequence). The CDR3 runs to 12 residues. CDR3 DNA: TGTGCCAGCAGCCAGGGGGGAGGCGAGCAGTACTTC. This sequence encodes CASSQGGGEQYF.

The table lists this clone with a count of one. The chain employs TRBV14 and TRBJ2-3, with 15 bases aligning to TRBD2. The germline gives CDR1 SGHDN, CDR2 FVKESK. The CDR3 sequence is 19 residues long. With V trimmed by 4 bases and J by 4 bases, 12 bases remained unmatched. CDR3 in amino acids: CASSPLGLAGGPGADTQYF. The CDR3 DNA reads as TGTGCCAGCAGCCCCCTCGGACTAGCGGGGGGGCCCGGAGCAGATACGCAGTATTTT.

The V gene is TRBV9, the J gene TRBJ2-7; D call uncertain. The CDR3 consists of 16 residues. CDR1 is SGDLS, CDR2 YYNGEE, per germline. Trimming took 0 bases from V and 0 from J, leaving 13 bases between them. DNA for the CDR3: TGTGCCAGCAGCGTAGATAGTATCTCTAGCTCCTACGAGCAGTACTTC. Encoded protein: CASSVDSISSSYEQYF. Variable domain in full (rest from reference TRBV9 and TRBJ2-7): DSGVTQTPKHLITATGQRVTLRCSPRSGDLSVYWYQQSLDQGLQFLIQYYNGEERAKGNILERFSAQQFPDLHSELNLSSLELGDSALYFCASSVDSISSSYEQYFGPGTRLTVT.

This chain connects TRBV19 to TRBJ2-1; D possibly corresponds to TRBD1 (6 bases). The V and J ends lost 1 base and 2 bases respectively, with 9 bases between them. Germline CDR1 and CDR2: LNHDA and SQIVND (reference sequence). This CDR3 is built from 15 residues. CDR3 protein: CASSIGQVAYNEQFF. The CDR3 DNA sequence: TGTGCCAGTAGTATAGGACAGGTGGCCTACAATGAGCAGTTCTTC.

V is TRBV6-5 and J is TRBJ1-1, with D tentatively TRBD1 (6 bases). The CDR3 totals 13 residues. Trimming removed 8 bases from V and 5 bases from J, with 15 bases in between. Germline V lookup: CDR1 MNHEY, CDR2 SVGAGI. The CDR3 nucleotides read TGTGCCAGCTTCAGGGGACGGTTGACTGAAGCTTTCTTT. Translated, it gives CASFRGRLTEAFF.

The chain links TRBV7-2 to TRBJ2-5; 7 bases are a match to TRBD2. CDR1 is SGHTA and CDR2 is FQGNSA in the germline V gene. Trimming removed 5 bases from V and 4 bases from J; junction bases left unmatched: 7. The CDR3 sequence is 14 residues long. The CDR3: CASSTRDYLETQYF. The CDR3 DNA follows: TGTGCCAGCAGCACCCGGGACTACCTAGAGACCCAGTACTTC.

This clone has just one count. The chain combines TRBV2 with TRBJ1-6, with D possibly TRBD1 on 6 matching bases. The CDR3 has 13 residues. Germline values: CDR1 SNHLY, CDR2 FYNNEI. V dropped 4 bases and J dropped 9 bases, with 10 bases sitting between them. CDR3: CASSGTDISPLHF. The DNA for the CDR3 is TGTGCCAGCAGTGGGACAGACATTTCACCCCTCCACTTT.

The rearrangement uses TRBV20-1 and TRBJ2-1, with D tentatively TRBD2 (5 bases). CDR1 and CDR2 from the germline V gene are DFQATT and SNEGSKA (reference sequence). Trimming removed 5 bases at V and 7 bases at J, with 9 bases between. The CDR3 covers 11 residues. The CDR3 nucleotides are TGCAGTGCTGATACGGGGAATGAGCAGTTCTTC. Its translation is CSADTGNEQFF.

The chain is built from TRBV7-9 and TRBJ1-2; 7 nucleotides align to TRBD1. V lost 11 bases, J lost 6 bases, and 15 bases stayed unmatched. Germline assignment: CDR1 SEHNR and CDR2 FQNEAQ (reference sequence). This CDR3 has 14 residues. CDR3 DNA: TGTGCCGTCCTACCCTTGACAGGGAATGATGGCTACACCTTC. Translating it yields CAVLPLTGNDGYTF.

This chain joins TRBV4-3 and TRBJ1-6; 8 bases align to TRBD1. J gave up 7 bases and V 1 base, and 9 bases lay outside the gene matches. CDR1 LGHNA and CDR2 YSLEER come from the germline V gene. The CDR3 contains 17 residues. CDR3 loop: CASSQATGDSTNSPLHF. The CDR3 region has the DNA TGCGCCAGCAGCCAAGCGACAGGGGACTCAACAAATTCACCCCTCCACTTT.

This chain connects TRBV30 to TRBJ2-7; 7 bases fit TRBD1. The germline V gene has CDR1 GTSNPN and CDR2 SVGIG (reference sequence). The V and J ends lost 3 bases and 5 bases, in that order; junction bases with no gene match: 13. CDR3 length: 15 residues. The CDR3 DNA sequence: TGTGCCTGGAGCGGGCAGGGGGTTCTAGGACACGAGCAGTACTTC. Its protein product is CAWSGQGVLGHEQYF. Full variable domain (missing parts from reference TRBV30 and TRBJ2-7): SQTIHQWPATLVQPVGSPLSLECTVEGTSNPNLYWYRQAAGRGLQLLFYSVGIGQISSEVPQNLSASRPQDRQFILSSKKLLLSDSGFYLCAWSGQGVLGHEQYFGPGTRLTVT.

CDR3 protein: CASSLAGQGVTYGYTF. The CDR3 region has the DNA TGTGCCAGCAGCTTGGCCGGACAGGGGGTTACGTATGGCTACACCTTC. The V and J genes are TRBV5-5 and TRBJ1-2, with 10 bases aligning to TRBD1. CDR3 length: 16 residues. Germline V gives CDR1 SGHKS, CDR2 YYEKEE (reference sequence). With 0 bases clipped from V and 5 bases from J, the junction kept 7 bases outside the gene matches.

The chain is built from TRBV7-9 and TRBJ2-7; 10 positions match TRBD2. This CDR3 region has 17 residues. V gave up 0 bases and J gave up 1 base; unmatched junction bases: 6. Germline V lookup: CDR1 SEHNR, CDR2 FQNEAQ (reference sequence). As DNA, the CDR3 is TGTGCCAGCAGCTTAGCGGTGGCTAGCGGGGGTTCCTACGAGCAGTACTTC. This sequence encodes CASSLAVASGGSYEQYF.